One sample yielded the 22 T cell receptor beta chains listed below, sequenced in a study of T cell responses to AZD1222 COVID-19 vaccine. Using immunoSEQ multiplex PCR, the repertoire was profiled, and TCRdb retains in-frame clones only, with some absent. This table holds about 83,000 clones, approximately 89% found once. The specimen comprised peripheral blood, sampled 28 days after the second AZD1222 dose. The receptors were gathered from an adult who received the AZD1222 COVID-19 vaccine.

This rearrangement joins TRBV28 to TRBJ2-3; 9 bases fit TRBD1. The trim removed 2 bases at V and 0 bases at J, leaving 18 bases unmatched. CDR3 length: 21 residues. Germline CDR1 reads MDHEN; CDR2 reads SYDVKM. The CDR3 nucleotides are TGTGCCAGCAGTTTACCCCCGGTGGGACAGGGTTCCTTTCCTAGCACAGATACGCAGTATTTT. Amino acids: CASSLPPVGQGSFPSTDTQYF.

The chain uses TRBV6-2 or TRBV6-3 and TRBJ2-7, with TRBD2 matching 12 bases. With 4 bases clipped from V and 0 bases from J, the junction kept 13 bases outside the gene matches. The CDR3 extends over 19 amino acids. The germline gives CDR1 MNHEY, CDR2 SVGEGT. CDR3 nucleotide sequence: TGTGCCAGCAGTTTTCCCGGGACTAGCGGGTTGCCAAGCTCCTACGAGCAGTACTTC. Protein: CASSFPGTSGLPSSYEQYF.

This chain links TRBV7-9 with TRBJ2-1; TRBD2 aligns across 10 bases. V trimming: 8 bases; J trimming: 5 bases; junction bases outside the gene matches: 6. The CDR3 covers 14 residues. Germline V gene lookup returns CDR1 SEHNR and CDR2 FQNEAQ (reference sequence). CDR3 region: CASVWTSGDNEQFF. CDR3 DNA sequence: TGTGCCAGCGTCTGGACTAGCGGCGACAATGAGCAGTTCTTC.

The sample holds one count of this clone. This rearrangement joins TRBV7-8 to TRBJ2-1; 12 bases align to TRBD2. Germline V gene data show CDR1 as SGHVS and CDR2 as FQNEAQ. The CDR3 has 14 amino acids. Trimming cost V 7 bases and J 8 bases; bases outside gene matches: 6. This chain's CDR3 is CASIESSGRDEQFF. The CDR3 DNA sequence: TGTGCCAGCATAGAGTCTAGCGGGAGGGATGAGCAGTTCTTC.

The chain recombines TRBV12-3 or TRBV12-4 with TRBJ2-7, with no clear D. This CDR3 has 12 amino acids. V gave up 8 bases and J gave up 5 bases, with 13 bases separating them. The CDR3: CASGRSGNEQYF. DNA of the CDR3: TGTGCCAGCGGACGTTCCGGCAACGAGCAGTACTTC.

The chain's CDR3 is CASSFGQGGEQYF. Here the CDR3 DNA reads TGTGCCAGCAGCTTTGGACAGGGGGGCGAGCAGTACTTC. The V call is TRBV7-3, the J call TRBJ2-7, with TRBD1 matching over 10 bases. Germline CDR1 is SGHTA and CDR2 is FQGTGA. The length of the CDR3 is 13 residues. The V and J ends lost 3 bases and 6 bases, in that order; junction bases with no gene match: 2.

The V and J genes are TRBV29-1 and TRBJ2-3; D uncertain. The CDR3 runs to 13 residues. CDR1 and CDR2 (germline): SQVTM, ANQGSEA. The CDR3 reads CTDRPSNTDTQYF. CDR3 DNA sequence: TGCACCGATCGGCCCAGTAACACAGATACGCAGTATTTT.

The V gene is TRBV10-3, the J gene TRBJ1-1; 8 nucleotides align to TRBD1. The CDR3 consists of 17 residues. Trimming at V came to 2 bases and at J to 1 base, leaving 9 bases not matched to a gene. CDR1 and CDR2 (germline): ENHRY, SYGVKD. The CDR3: CAISERRAGGTNTEAFF. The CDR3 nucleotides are TGTGCCATCAGTGAGAGGAGGGCAGGGGGCACGAACACTGAAGCTTTCTTT.

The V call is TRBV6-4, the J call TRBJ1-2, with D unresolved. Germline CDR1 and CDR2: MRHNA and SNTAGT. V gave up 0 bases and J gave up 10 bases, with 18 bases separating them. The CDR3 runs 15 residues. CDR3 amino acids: CASSDSIPPRGSYTF. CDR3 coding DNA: TGTGCCAGCAGTGACTCGATCCCCCCACGTGGGTCCTACACCTTC.

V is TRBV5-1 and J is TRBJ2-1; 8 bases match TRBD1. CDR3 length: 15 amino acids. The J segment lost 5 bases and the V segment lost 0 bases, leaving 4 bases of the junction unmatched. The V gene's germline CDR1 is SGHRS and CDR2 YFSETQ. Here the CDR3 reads CASSLVAGGHNEQFF. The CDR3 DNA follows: TGCGCCAGCAGCTTGGTAGCAGGGGGCCACAATGAGCAGTTCTTC.

The CDR3 region is CASSIRGGVYYGYTF. In nucleotides, the CDR3 is TGTGCCAGTAGTATCCGGGGAGGGGTGTACTATGGCTACACCTTC. The chain joins TRBV19 to TRBJ1-2, with D possibly being TRBD1 (5 bases). This CDR3 has 15 residues. With 3 bases removed from V and 3 bases from J, the gap between germline ends came to 14 bases. Germline lookup yields CDR1 LNHDA and CDR2 SQIVND (reference sequence).

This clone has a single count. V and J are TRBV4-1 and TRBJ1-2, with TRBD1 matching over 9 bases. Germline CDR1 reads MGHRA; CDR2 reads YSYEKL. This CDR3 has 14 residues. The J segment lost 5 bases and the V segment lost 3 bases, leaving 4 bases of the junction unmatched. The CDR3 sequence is CASSQQTGGYGYTF. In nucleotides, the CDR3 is TGCGCCAGCAGCCAGCAGACAGGGGGTTATGGCTACACCTTC.

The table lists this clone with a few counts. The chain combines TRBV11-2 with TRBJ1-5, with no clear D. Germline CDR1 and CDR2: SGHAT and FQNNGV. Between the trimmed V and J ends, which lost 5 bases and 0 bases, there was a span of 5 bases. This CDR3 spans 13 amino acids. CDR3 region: CASSEGSNQPQHF. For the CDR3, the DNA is TGTGCCAGCAGCGAGGGTAGCAATCAGCCCCAGCATTTT.

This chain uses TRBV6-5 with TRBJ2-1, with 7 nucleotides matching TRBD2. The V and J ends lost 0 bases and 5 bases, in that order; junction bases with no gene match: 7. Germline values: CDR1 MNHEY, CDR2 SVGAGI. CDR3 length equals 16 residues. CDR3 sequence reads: CASSYSTSGTHNEQFF. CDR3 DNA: TGTGCCAGCAGTTACTCGACAAGCGGGACCCACAATGAGCAGTTCTTC.

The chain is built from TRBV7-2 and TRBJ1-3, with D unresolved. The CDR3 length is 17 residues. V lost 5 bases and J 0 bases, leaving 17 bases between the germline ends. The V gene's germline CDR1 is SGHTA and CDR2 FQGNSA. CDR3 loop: CASSTREQLFSGNTIYF. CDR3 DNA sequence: TGTGCCAGCAGCACAAGGGAACAGCTATTCTCTGGAAACACCATATATTTT.

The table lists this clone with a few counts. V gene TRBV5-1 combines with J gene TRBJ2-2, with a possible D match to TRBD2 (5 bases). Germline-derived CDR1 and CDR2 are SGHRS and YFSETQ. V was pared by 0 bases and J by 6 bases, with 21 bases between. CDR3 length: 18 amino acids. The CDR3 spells CASSLAVRTLRLPGELFF. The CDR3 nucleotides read TGCGCCAGCAGCTTGGCAGTCCGGACTCTCCGACTCCCCGGGGAGCTGTTTTTT.

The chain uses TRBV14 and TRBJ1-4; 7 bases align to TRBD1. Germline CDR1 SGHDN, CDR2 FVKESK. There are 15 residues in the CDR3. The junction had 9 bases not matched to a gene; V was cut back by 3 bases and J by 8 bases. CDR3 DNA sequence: TGTGCCAGCAGCCAGGTGGGGACAGCGAGAGAAAAACTGTTTTTT. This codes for CASSQVGTAREKLFF.

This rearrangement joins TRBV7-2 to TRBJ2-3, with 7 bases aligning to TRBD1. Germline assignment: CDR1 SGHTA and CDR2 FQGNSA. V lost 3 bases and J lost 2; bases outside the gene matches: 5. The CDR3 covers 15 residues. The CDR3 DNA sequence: TGTGCCAGCAGCTTCTCGGGACAGCCCACAGATACGCAGTATTTT. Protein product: CASSFSGQPTDTQYF.

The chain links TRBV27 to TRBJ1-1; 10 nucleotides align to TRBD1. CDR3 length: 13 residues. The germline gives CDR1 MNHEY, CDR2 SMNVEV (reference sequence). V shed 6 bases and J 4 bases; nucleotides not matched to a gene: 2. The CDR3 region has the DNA TGTGCCAGCAGCCGGACAGGGGGCACTGAAGCTTTCTTT. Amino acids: CASSRTGGTEAFF.

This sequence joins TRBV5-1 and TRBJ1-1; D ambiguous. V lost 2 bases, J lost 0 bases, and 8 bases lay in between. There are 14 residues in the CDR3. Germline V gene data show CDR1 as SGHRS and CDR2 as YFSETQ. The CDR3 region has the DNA TGCGCCAGCAGCTTTACTACAGTGAACACTGAAGCTTTCTTT. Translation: CASSFTTVNTEAFF. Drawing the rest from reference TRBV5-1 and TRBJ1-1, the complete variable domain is KAGVTQTPRYLIKTRGQQVTLSCSPISGHRSVSWYQQTPGQGLQFLFEYFSETQRNKGNFPGRFSGRQFSNSRSEMNVSTLELGDSALYLCASSFTTVNTEAFFGQGTRLTVV.

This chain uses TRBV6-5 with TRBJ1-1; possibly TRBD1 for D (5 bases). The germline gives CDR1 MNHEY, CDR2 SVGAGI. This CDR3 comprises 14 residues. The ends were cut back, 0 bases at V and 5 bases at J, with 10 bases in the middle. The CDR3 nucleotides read TGTGCCAGCAGTTACTCCCCGGGGGGAACTGAAGCTTTCTTT. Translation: CASSYSPGGTEAFF.

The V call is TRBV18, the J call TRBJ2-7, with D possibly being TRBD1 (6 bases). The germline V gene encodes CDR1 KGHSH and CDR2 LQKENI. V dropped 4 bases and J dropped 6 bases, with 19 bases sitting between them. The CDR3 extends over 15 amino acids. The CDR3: CASSLGMAEQGEQYF. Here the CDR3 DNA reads TGTGCCAGCTCACTGGGAATGGCCGAACAGGGCGAGCAGTACTTC.